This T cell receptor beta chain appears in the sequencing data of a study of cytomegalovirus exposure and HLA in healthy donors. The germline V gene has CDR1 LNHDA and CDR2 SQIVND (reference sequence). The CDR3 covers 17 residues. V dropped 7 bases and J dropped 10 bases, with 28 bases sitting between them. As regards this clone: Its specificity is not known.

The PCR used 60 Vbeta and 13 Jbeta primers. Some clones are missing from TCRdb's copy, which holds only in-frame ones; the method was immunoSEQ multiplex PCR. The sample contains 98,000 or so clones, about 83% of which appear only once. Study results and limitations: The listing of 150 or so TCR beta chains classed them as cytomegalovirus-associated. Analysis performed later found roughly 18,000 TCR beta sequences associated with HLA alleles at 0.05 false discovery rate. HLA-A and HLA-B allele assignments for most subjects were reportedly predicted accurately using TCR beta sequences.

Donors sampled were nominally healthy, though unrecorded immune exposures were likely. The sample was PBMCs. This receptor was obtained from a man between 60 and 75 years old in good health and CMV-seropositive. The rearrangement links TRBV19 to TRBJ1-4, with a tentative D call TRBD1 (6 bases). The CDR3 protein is CASINRDKGSTLLKLFF. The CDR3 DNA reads TGTGCCAGTATTAACCGGGACAAGGGATCCACCTTGTTAAAACTGTTTTTT. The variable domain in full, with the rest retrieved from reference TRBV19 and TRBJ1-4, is DGGITQSPKYLFRKEGQNVTLSCEQNLNHDAMYWYRQDPGQGLRLIYYSQIVNDFQKGDIAEGYSVSREKKESFPLTVTSAQKNPTAFYLCASINRDKGSTLLKLFFGSGTQLSVL.